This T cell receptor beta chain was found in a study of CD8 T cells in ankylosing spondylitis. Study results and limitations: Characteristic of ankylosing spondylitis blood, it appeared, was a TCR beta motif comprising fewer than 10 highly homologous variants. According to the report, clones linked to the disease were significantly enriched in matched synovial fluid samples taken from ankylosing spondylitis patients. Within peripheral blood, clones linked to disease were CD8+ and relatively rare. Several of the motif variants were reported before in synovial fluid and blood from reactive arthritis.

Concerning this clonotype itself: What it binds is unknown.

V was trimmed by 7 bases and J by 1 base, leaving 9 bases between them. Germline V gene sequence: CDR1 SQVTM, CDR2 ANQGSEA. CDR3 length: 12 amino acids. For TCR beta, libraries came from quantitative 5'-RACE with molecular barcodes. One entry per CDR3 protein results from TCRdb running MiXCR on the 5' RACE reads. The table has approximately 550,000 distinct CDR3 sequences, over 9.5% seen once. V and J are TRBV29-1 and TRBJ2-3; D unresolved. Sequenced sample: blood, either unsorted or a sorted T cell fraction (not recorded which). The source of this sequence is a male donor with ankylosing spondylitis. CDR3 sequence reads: CSAGLRTDTQYF. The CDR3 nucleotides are TGCAGCGCCGGCCTCCGCACAGATACGCAGTATTTT.